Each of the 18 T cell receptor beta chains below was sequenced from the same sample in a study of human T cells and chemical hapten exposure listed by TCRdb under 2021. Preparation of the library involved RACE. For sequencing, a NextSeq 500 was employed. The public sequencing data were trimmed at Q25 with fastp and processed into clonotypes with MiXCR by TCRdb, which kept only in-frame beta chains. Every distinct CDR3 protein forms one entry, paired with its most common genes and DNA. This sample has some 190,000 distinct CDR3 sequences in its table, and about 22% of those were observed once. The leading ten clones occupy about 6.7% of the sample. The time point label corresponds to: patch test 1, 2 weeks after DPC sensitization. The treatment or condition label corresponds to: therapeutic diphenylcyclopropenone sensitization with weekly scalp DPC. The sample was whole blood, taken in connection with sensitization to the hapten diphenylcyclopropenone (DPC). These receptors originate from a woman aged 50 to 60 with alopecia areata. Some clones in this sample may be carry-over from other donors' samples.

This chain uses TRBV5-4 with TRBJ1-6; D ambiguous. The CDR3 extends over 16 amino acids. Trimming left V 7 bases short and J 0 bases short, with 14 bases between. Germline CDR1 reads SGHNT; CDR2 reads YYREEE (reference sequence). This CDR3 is CASGLSPASYNSPLHF. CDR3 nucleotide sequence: TGTGCCAGCGGCCTATCCCCGGCCTCCTATAATTCACCCCTCCACTTT. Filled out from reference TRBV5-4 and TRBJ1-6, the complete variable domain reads ETGVTQSPTHLIKTRGQQVTLRCSSQSGHNTVSWYQQALGQGPQFIFQYYREEENGRGNFPPRFSGLQFPNYSSELNVNALELDDSALYLCASGLSPASYNSPLHFGNGTRLTVT.

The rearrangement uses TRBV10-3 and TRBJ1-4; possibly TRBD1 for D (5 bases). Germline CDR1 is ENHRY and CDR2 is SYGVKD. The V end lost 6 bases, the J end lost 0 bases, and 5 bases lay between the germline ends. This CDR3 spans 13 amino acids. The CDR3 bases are TGTGCCATCAGGGACACAACTAATGAAAAACTGTTTTTT. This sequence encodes CAIRDTTNEKLFF.

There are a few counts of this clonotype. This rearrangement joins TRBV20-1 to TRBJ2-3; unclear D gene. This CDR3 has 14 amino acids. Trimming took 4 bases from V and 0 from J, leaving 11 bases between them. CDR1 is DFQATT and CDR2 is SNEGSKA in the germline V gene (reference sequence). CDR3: CSATVGRSTDTQYF. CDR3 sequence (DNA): TGCAGTGCTACGGTAGGGCGAAGCACAGATACGCAGTATTTT.

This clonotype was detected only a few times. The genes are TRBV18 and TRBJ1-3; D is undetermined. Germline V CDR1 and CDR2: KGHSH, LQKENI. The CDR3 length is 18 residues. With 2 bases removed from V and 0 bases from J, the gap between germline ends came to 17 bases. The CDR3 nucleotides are TGTGCCAGCTCACCATCGGCAACCCTCAGGATCTCTGGAAACACCATATATTTT. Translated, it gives CASSPSATLRISGNTIYF.

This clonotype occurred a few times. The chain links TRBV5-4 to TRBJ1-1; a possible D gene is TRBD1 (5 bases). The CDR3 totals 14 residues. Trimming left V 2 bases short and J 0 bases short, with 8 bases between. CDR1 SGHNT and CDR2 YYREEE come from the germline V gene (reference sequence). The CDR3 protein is CASSFPGLNTEAFF. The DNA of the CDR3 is TGTGCCAGCAGCTTCCCAGGGTTGAACACTGAAGCTTTCTTT.

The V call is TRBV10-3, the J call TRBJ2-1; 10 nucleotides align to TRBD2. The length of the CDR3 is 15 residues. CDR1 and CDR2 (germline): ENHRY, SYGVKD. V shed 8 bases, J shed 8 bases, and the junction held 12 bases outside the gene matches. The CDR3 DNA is TGTGCCATCGGCGGAGCGGGAGGGCGTTCAGATGAGCAGTTCTTC. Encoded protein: CAIGGAGGRSDEQFF.

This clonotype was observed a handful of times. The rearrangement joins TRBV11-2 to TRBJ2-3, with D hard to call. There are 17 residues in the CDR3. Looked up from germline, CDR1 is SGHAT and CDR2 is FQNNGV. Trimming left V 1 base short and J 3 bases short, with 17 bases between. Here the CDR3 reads CASSLGGGALMTDTQYF. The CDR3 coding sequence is TGTGCCAGCAGCTTAGGTGGTGGAGCGCTTATGACAGATACGCAGTATTTT.

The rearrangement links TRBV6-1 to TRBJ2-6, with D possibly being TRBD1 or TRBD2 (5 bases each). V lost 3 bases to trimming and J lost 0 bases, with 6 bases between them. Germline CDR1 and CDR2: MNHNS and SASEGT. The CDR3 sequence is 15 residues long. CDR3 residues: CASSEGDSGANVLTF. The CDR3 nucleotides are TGTGCCAGCAGTGAGGGGGACTCTGGGGCCAACGTCCTGACTTTC.

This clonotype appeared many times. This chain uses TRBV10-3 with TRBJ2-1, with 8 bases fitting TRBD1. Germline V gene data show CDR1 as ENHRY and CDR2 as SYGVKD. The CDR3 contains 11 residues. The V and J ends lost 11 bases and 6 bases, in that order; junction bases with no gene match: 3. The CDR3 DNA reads TGTGCCCTAGGACAGGGCAATGAGCAGTTCTTC. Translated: CALGQGNEQFF.

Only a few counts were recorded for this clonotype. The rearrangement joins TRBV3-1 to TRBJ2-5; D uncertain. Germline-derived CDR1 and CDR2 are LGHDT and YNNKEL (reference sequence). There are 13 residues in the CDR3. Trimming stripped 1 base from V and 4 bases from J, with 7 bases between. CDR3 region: CASSQVIRETQYF. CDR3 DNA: TGTGCCAGCAGCCAAGTCATTCGAGAGACCCAGTACTTC.

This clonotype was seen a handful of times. CDR3 sequence reads: CSEGPSTTYEQYF. The CDR3 DNA sequence: TGCAGTGAGGGACCGAGTACTACCTACGAGCAGTACTTC. V usage is TRBV20-1 and J usage is TRBJ2-7; tentatively, D is TRBD1 or TRBD2 (5 bases each). The V gene lost 7 bases and the J gene lost 2 bases, with 15 bases spanning the gap. Germline CDR1 is DFQATT and CDR2 is SNEGSKA (reference sequence). The CDR3 has 13 residues.

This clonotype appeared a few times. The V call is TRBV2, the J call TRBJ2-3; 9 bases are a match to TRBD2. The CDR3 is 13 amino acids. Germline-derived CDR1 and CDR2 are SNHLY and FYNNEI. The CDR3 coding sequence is TGTCCCCCAGCGGGAGGTAACACAGATACGCAGTATTTT. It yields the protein CPPAGGNTDTQYF.

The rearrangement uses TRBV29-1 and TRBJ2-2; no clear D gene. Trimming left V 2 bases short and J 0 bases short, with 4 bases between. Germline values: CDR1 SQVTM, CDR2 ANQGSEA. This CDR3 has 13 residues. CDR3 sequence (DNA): TGCAGCGTTGAAACCTCGAACACCGGGGAGCTGTTTTTT. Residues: CSVETSNTGELFF.

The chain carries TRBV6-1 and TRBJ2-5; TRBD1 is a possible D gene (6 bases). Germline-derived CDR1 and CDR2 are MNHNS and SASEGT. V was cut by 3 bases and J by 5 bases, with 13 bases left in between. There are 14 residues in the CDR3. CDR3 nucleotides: TGTGCCAGCAGTGACATCGTCAGGGGTGAGACCCAGTACTTC. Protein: CASSDIVRGETQYF.

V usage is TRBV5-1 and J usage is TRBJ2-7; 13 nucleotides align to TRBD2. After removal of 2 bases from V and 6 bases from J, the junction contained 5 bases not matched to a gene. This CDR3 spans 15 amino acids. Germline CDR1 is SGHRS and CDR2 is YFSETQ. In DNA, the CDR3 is TGCGCCAGCAGCTTAGGACTAGCGGGAGTTCTCGAGCAGTACTTC. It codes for CASSLGLAGVLEQYF.

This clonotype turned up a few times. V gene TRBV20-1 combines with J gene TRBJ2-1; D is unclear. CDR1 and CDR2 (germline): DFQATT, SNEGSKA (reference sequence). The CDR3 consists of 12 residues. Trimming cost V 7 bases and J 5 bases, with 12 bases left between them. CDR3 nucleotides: TGCAGTGGCCTCCTCCGAAACAATGAGCAGTTCTTC. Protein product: CSGLLRNNEQFF.

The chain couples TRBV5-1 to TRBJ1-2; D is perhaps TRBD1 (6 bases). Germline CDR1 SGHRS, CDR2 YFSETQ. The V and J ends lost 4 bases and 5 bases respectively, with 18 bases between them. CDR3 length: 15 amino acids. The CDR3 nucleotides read TGCGCCAGCAGCCTCCGGGACACCGATCTTTATGGCTACACCTTC. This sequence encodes CASSLRDTDLYGYTF.

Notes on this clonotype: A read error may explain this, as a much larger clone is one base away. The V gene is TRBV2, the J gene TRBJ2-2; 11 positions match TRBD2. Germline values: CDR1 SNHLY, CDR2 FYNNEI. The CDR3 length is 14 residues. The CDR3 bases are TGTGCCGGCAGCGGACTAGCGGGCACCGGGGAGCTGTTTTTT. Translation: CAGSGLAGTGELFF.